These 25 T cell receptor beta chains originate from one sample sequenced in a study of regulatory T cells in long-lasting Graves disease. The time point is: newly diagnosed GD, antithyroid drugs for less than 3 months. Extracted RNA from PBMCs served as the source of the TCR library. HTBI primers from iRepertoire and Arm-PCR of CDR3 regions yielded the TCR beta libraries. TCRdb redid the calling of the multiplex PCR reads with MiXCR, one entry per CDR3 protein. The table has 240,000 or so distinct CDR3 sequences, 20% to 25% seen once. This specimen was peripheral blood mononuclear cells (PBMCs), taken at new diagnosis, from a patient treated with antithyroid drugs. Source of these receptors: a female donor with Graves disease.

This clonotype was seen many times. CDR3 in DNA: TGTGCCAGCGACCGAGGACAGGGCAATCAGCCCCAGCATTTT. Translation gives CASDRGQGNQPQHF. This chain connects TRBV2 to TRBJ1-5; 7 bases are shared with TRBD1. V lost 8 bases to trimming and J lost 2 bases; unmatched junction nucleotides: 6. Germline-derived CDR1 and CDR2 are SNHLY and FYNNEI. The CDR3 length is 14 residues.

In its sample, this clonotype was seen many times. The chain uses TRBV9 and TRBJ2-5, with a tentative D call TRBD1 (5 bases). The V gene's germline CDR1 is SGDLS and CDR2 YYNGEE. This CDR3 spans 14 amino acids. V lost 2 bases, J lost 2 bases, and 10 bases lay in between. As DNA, the CDR3 is TGTGCCAGCAGCGTTGGACAACTGCAAGAGACCCAGTACTTC. As protein: CASSVGQLQETQYF. Combining the CDR3 with reference TRBV9 and TRBJ2-5 gives the whole variable domain DSGVTQTPKHLITATGQRVTLRCSPRSGDLSVYWYQQSLDQGLQFLIQYYNGEERAKGNILERFSAQQFPDLHSELNLSSLELGDSALYFCASSVGQLQETQYFGPGTRLLVL.

This clonotype was recorded many times. The gene calls are TRBV7-3 and TRBJ2-1; D not resolved. Germline CDR1 reads SGHTA; CDR2 reads FQGTGA. The CDR3 is made up of 14 amino acids. Trimming took 3 bases from V and 9 from J, leaving 15 bases between them. The CDR3 DNA sequence: TGTGCCAGCAGCTTTAACCCAAGGGCGCGTGAGCAGTTCTTC. This translates into CASSFNPRAREQFF.

This clonotype was counted many times. V and J are TRBV7-3 and TRBJ2-1; TRBD2 matches 7 bases. Germline V gene lookup returns CDR1 SGHTA and CDR2 FQGTGA. J gave up 5 bases and V 5 bases, and 9 bases lay outside the gene matches. This CDR3 contains 15 residues. CDR3: CASSTPGLTNNEQFF. DNA for the CDR3: TGTGCCAGCAGCACACCGGGACTAACCAACAATGAGCAGTTCTTC.

This clonotype is judged medium-sized. The chain recombines TRBV7-8 with TRBJ1-5, with a tentative D call TRBD1 (6 bases). The germline gives CDR1 SGHVS, CDR2 FQNEAQ. Trimming shortened V by 4 bases and J by 7 bases, and 8 bases separated the two germline ends. CDR3 length: 12 residues. The CDR3: CASSSGVQPQHF. The CDR3 DNA sequence: TGTGCCAGCAGCTCAGGGGTGCAGCCCCAGCATTTT.

Points on this clonotype: Its ends do not fully match the called genes, so a read error is possible. The CDR3 nucleotides read TGTGCCGGCAGCCCTTGGGGTAGCAATGAGCAGTTCTTC. Translation gives CAGSPWGSNEQFF. The chain couples TRBV7-6 to TRBJ2-1; D remains unclear. The CDR3 totals 13 residues. The germline CDR1 and CDR2 sequences are SGHVS and FNYEAQ.

Many counts were recorded for this clonotype. CDR3 sequence (DNA): TGTGCCAGCAGCGTAGACAGAGGATCTAATGAAAAACTGTTTTTT. Translation: CASSVDRGSNEKLFF. V gene TRBV7-2 combines with J gene TRBJ1-4; D may be TRBD1 (5 bases). Germline V gene data show CDR1 as SGHTA and CDR2 as FQGNSA. The CDR3 length is 15 residues. V lost 5 bases and J 3 bases, leaving 13 bases between the germline ends.

In this sample, this clonotype turned up many times. The chain combines TRBV6-2 or TRBV6-3 with TRBJ1-1; TRBD1 matches at 9 bases. CDR3 length: 12 amino acids. The V gene's germline CDR1 is MNHEY and CDR2 SVGEGT. The ends lost 6 bases at V and 8 bases at J; junction bases unmatched: 4. The CDR3 spells CASSRTGAEAFF. CDR3 nucleotide sequence: TGTGCCAGCAGCAGGACAGGGGCCGAAGCTTTCTTT.

This chain connects TRBV6-2 or TRBV6-3 to TRBJ2-4, with TRBD1 identical over 7 bases. The CDR3 runs to 17 residues. V lost 6 bases and J lost 0; bases outside the gene matches: 11. Germline values: CDR1 MNHEY, CDR2 SVGEGT. CDR3 sequence: CASSQTRGQLAKNIQYF. DNA of the CDR3: TGTGCCAGCAGCCAGACTCGGGGACAGCTAGCCAAAAACATTCAGTACTTC.

This sequence joins TRBV28 and TRBJ2-1, with 11 bases fitting TRBD2. CDR1 and CDR2 from the germline V gene are MDHEN and SYDVKM. V shed 5 bases, J shed 9 bases, and the junction held 9 bases outside the gene matches. The CDR3 contains 15 residues. The CDR3 loop is CASSTRTSGLGEQFF. CDR3 nucleotides: TGTGCCAGCAGTACGCGGACTAGCGGGTTAGGTGAGCAGTTCTTC.

V is TRBV20-1 and J is TRBJ1-3; D is ambiguous. The germline V and J ends were trimmed by 5 bases and 2 bases, with 10 bases remaining between them. CDR3 length: 13 amino acids. CDR1 DFQATT and CDR2 SNEGSKA come from the germline V gene (reference sequence). The CDR3 here is CSAPGPAGNTIYF. The CDR3 DNA is TGCAGTGCTCCCGGACCGGCTGGAAACACCATATATTTT.

The table lists this clonotype with many counts. The chain combines TRBV28 with TRBJ2-5, with D perhaps TRBD1 or TRBD2 (7 bases each). Germline assignment: CDR1 MDHEN and CDR2 SYDVKM. The CDR3 contains 15 residues. V lost 4 bases to trimming and J lost 1 base, with 13 bases between them. The CDR3 reads CASSSAGGVQETQYF. CDR3 in DNA: TGTGCCAGCAGTTCGGCAGGGGGGGTCCAAGAGACCCAGTACTTC.

This clonotype was seen only a few times. The chain carries TRBV27 and TRBJ2-2; D gene uncertain. The CDR3 totals 13 residues. Trimming removed 3 bases from V and 8 bases from J, with 10 bases in between. From germline, CDR1 is MNHEY and CDR2 SMNVEV (reference sequence). The CDR3 protein is CASSFSALGELFF. DNA of the CDR3: TGTGCCAGCAGTTTTTCGGCACTGGGGGAGCTGTTTTTT.

This rearrangement joins TRBV7-3 to TRBJ2-3, with TRBD2 identical over 11 bases. Germline-derived CDR1 and CDR2 are SGHTA and FQGTGA. This CDR3 comprises 15 residues. The ends lost 4 bases at V and 1 base at J; junction bases unmatched: 1. The CDR3: CASSSGLAGTDTQYF. The DNA for the CDR3 is TGTGCCAGCAGCTCGGGACTAGCGGGCACAGATACGCAGTATTTT.

The chain carries TRBV3-1 and TRBJ1-1; a possible D gene is TRBD1 (5 bases). Germline-derived CDR1 and CDR2 are LGHDT and YNNKEL (reference sequence). CDR3 length: 13 amino acids. V lost 4 bases, J lost 3 bases, and 9 bases lay in between. DNA for the CDR3: TGTGCCAGCAGCCGCCTACAGGACACTGAAGCTTTCTTT. Translated, it gives CASSRLQDTEAFF.

This clonotype was recorded at least ten times. The chain links TRBV2 to TRBJ2-7; 12 bases are a match to TRBD2. V gave up 5 bases and J gave up 2 bases; unmatched junction bases: 4. The CDR3 spans 15 residues. Germline V gene sequence: CDR1 SNHLY, CDR2 FYNNEI. This CDR3 reads CASSQLAGGTYEQYF. DNA of the CDR3: TGTGCCAGCAGTCAACTAGCGGGAGGAACCTACGAGCAGTACTTC. Looking up the rest from reference TRBV2 and TRBJ2-7 gives the full variable domain: EPEVTQTPSHQVTQMGQEVILRCVPISNHLYFYWYRQILGQKVEFLVSFYNNEISEKSEIFDDQFSVERPDGSNFTLKIRSTKLEDSAMYFCASSQLAGGTYEQYFGPGTRLTVT.

The chain links TRBV27 to TRBJ2-7; D not resolved. The ends were cut back, 6 bases at V and 3 bases at J, with 9 bases in the middle. This CDR3 is 12 amino acids long. In germline, CDR1 is MNHEY, CDR2 SMNVEV (reference sequence). CDR3 sequence (DNA): TGTGCCAGCAGCTCCCACGACTACGAGCAGTACTTC. Translated: CASSSHDYEQYF.

The sample holds many counts of this clonotype. J is TRBJ2-7 and V is TRBV5-5; 11 bases line up with TRBD2. Per the germline V gene, CDR1 is SGHKS and CDR2 is YYEKEE (reference sequence). J gave up 7 bases and V 1 base, and 10 bases lay outside the gene matches. The CDR3 has 16 residues. The CDR3: CASSLLTSGIRKEQYF. DNA of the CDR3: TGTGCCAGCAGCTTGTTGACTAGCGGGATACGGAAGGAGCAGTACTTC.

This sequence joins TRBV20-1 and TRBJ2-2; no clear D. This CDR3 comprises 11 residues. The V and J ends lost 6 bases and 6 bases respectively, with 8 bases between them. Germline V CDR1 and CDR2: DFQATT, SNEGSKA (reference sequence). CDR3 residues: CSARGAGELFF. CDR3 bases: TGCAGTGCCCGAGGCGCCGGGGAGCTGTTTTTT.

At least ten counts were recorded for this clonotype. The chain combines TRBV28 with TRBJ2-2, with 7 positions matching TRBD1. Looked up from germline, CDR1 is MDHEN and CDR2 is SYDVKM. Unmatched junction bases numbered 4, after V lost 2 bases and J lost 7 bases. The CDR3 has 14 residues. The CDR3 region is CASSLRQGDGELFF. Written as DNA, the CDR3 is TGTGCCAGCAGTTTACGACAGGGAGACGGGGAGCTGTTTTTT.

The V call is TRBV7-3, the J call TRBJ1-4; TRBD1 might be the D (5 bases). Trimming pared 5 bases from V and 0 bases from J, leaving 13 bases between. CDR1 is SGHTA, CDR2 FQGTGA, per germline. The length of the CDR3 is 16 residues. The CDR3 reads CASSDGAGATNEKLFF. Written as DNA, the CDR3 is TGTGCCAGCAGCGACGGGGCTGGGGCAACTAATGAAAAACTGTTTTTT.

This clonotype was detected only once. A much more abundant neighbour one base away suggests this may be a read error. This CDR3 reads CASSEGIAGGQEAQYF. CDR3 DNA sequence: TGCGCCAGCAGTGAGGGGATAGCGGGAGGCCAAGAGGCCCAGTACTTC. The chain joins TRBV10-1 to TRBJ2-5, with 10 bases fitting TRBD2. This CDR3 has 16 residues. The V gene's germline CDR1 is WNHNN and CDR2 SYGVQD (reference sequence).

Comments on this clonotype: A read error is the likely source, as a far larger clone sits one nucleotide away. The chain employs TRBV7-3 and TRBJ2-5, with 9 bases that match TRBD2. Unmatched junction bases numbered 16, after V lost 8 bases and J lost 3 bases. Germline V gives CDR1 SGHTA, CDR2 FQGTGA. The CDR3 loop spans 17 amino acids. The CDR3 sequence: CASGGRGLVSPEETQYF. In DNA form, the CDR3 reads TGTGCCAGCGGCGGGAGGGGACTAGTCTCGCCCGAAGAGACCCAGTACTTC.

The V call is TRBV28, the J call TRBJ2-7; D not resolved. The CDR3 runs to 14 residues. Germline CDR1 is MDHEN and CDR2 is SYDVKM. Trimming took 2 bases from V and 1 from J, leaving 9 bases between them. As DNA, the CDR3 is TGTGCCAGCAGTTTACCAGGAAATTCCTACGAGCAGTACTTC. It codes for CASSLPGNSYEQYF.

The table lists this clonotype with many counts. The chain employs TRBV27 and TRBJ1-2; D uncertain. Germline V gene lookup returns CDR1 MNHEY and CDR2 SMNVEV (reference sequence). The CDR3 extends over 15 amino acids. Trimming took 0 bases from V and 3 from J, leaving 11 bases between them. This CDR3 is CASSLSEGRDYGYTF. The CDR3 DNA follows: TGTGCCAGCAGTTTATCGGAGGGAAGGGACTATGGCTACACCTTC.